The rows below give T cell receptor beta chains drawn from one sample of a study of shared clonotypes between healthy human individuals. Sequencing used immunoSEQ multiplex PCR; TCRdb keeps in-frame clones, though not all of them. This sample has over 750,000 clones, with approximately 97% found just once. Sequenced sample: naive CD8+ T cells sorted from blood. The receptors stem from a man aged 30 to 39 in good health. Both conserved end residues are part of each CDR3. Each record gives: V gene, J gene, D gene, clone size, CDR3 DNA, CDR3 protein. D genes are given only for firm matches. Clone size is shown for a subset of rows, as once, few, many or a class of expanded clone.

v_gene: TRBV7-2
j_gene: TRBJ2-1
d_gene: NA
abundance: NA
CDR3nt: TGTGCCAGCAGCCCCTACTGTTGCGTGGAGCTCTACAATGAGCAGTTCTTC
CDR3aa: CASSPYCCVELYNEQFF

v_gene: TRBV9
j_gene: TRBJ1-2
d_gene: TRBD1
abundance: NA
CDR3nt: TGTGCCAGCAGCGGGGAGGGACAGGGCCTTTACTATGGCTACACCTTC
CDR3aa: CASSGEGQGLYYGYTF

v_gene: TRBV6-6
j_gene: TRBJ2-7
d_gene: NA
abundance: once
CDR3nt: TGTGCCAGCAGTTACGGGGAGACCTACGAGCAGTACTTC
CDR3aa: CASSYGETYEQYF

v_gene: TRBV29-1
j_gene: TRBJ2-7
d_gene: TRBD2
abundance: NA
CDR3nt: TGCAGCTACAGACTAGCGGGGTTCTACGAGCAGTACTTC
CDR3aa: CSYRLAGFYEQYF

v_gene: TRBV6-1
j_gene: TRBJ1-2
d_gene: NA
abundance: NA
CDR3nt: TGTGCCAGCAGTGAAGAGACCCGGGACAAACCTTCAGGGGACTATGGCTACACCTTC
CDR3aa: CASSEETRDKPSGDYGYTF

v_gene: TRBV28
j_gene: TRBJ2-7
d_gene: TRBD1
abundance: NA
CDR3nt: TGTGCCAGCAGTCCTTATGGGACAGGGGGTAGCGAGCAGTACTTC
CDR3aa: CASSPYGTGGSEQYF

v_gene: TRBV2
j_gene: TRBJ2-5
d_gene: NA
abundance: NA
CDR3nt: TGTGCCAGCAGTGAGGCAGGGGCCCAAGAGACCCAGTACTTC
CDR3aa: CASSEAGAQETQYF

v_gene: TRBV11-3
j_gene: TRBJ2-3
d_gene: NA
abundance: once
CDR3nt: TGTGCCAGCAGTACAAGGGGTCAAACCACAGATACGCAGTATTTT
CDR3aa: CASSTRGQTTDTQYF

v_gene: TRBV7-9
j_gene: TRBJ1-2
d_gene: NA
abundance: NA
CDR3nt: TGTGCCAGCAGCCCGGCCGGGGGGGCGCATGGCTACACCTTC
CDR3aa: CASSPAGGAHGYTF

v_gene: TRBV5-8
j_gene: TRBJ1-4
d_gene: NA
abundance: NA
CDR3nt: TGTGCCAGCAGCTTAGTCCAGGGGATCATGAATGAAAAACTGTTTTTT
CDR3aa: CASSLVQGIMNEKLFF

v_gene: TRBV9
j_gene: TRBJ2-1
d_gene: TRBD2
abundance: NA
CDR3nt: TGTGCCAGCAGCGTAAGGCCCCCTAGCGGGAGTAATTTTGAGCAGTTCTTC
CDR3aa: CASSVRPPSGSNFEQFF

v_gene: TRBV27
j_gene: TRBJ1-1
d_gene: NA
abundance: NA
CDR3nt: TGTGCCAGCAGTTTAGGGTGGGGCACTGAAGCTTTCTTT
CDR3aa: CASSLGWGTEAFF

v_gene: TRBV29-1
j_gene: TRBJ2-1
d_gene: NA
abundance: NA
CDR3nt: TGCAGCGTTGAAGATCTAGGCCCATTTCAGTTCTTC
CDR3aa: CSVEDLGPFQFF

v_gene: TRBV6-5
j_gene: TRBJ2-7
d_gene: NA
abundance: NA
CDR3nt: TGTGCCAGCAGGGTCCGAAACTCCTACGAGCAGTACTTC
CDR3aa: CASRVRNSYEQYF

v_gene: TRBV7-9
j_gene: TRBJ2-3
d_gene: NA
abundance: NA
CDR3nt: TGTGCCAGCAGCTCACCCGGACTATCGGAAAATACGCAGTATTTT
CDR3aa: CASSSPGLSENTQYF

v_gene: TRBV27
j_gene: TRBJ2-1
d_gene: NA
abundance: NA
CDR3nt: TGTGCCAGCAGTCCAGGACCTAGGGACAATGAGCAGTTCTTC
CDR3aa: CASSPGPRDNEQFF

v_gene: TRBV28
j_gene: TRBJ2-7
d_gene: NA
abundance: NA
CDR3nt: TGTGCCAGCAGTGAACCGGGACTGAGCTCCTACGAGCAGTACTTC
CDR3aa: CASSEPGLSSYEQYF

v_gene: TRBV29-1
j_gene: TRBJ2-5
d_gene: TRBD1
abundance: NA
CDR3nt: TGCAGCGCCAGAACTGCCGGGACAGGGGTTTTCGAGACCCAGTACTTC
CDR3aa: CSARTAGTGVFETQYF

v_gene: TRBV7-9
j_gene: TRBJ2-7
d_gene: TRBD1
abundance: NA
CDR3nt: TGTGCCAGCAGCCTAGGGACAGGGGGATCCGCCTCCTACGAGCAGTACTTC
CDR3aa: CASSLGTGGSASYEQYF

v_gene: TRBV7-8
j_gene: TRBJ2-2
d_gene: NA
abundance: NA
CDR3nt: TGTGCCAGCAGCTTAGCGAGGAGACCCCGGGGGAACACCGGGGAGCTGTTTTTT
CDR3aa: CASSLARRPRGNTGELFF

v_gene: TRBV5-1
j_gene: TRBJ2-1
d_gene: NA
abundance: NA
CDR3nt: TGCGCCAGCAGCTTGGGGAGTAGCGGAATTCCTCTTTATGATGACAATGAGCAGTTCTTC
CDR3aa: CASSLGSSGIPLYDDNEQFF